The clone carrying this T cell receptor beta chain has a handful of counts. Its specificity is unknown. This sample is drawn from a study of T cells after yellow fever vaccination. About the study: Low-cell-number fractions were prepared with SMART-Seq v4 Ultra Low Input.

General observations from the study: A weaker but faster secondary response was observed, peaking on day 5 versus 15. Subsequent booster samples again held most clones from primary vaccination (96% CD4, about 86% CD8).

TCRdb used MiXCR to reprocess the 5' RACE reads, holding one entry per CDR3 protein. Found here are approximately 300,000 distinct CDR3 sequences, about 9.5% of them singletons; the top ten hold roughly 17%. The CDR3 loop spans 14 amino acids. V lost 7 bases and J 8 bases, leaving 23 bases between the germline ends. Germline assignment: CDR1 SQVTM and CDR2 ANQGSEA. This TCR derives from a man between 18 and 29 years old who received the YFV17D yellow fever vaccine. The sequenced sample was PBMCs, obtained on the day of the first yellow fever vaccination. This sequence joins TRBV29-1 and TRBJ1-2, with D possibly being TRBD1 (5 bases). CDR3 in DNA: TGCAGCGGTTCCCGAGGGACCTTCGATGGAGGCTACACCTTC. As protein: CSGSRGTFDGGYTF.